This T cell receptor (beta chain) emerged from a study of T cells in Graves' hyperthyroidism and ophthalmopathy (dated by TCRdb to between 2019 and 2020). Context from the whole study: Peripheral blood was collected at initial diagnosis, before any treatment. TCR V-J signatures able to tell the groups apart were searched for in a discovery cohort of 90 to 100 patients, of whom fewer than 45 had Graves' ophthalmopathy and roughly 57 had stable Graves' hyperthyroidism. Whether ophthalmopathy could be predicted prospectively was tested in an independent validation cohort made up of 18 hyperthyroidism patients plus 17 patients who later progressed to ophthalmopathy. The roughly 99 discovery patients were divided at random into training and test sets in a 7:3 ratio. The study also compared thyroid tissue and blood T-cell repertoires from 5 to 7 Graves' hyperthyroidism patients. Following sampling, methimazole starting at 30 mg daily was given to hyperthyroidism patients, and high-dose intravenous methylprednisolone was given to ophthalmopathy patients. According to the paper, TCR Vbeta CDR3 sequencing was carried out on more than 120 peripheral blood samples, which came from under 50 ophthalmopathy, 70 to 80 hyperthyroidism and about 17 progressor patients. Study-wide findings and limitations: During validation, the model predicted progression to ophthalmopathy a median of approximately six months ahead of onset, with approximately 71% sensitivity and 72% to 80% specificity. No statistical method was used to fix the sample size in advance, and group allocation was not hidden from the investigators. Blood samples also contained most of the expanded thyroid clonotypes (frequency above 0.001), which suggests that blood repertoires may reflect thyroid immune responses. In cross-validation, a model built on a 13 V-J signature told ophthalmopathy apart from stable hyperthyroidism with under 90% sensitivity and around 83% specificity, and in testing the same model reached 80%/75%.

Stable Graves' hyperthyroidism was defined as no progression to ophthalmopathy during 18 months of follow-up. Hyperthyroidism patients were newly diagnosed, had a disease duration of under 2 months, and were aged 18 to 65 years. Any patient with an uncontrolled infection, another autoimmune disease, pregnancy or lactation was excluded. Diagnoses relied on clinical symptoms, serum thyroxine and TRAb, thyroid ultrasound and orbital computed tomography. PBMCs were isolated from approximately 10 ml of fresh peripheral blood by Ficoll-Paque density gradient centrifugation. Trizol reagent was used to extract total RNA, and RNA quality was then checked on an Agilent 2100 Bioanalyzer. TCR beta CDR3 regions were amplified from RNA transcripts. For the first round of RT-PCR on the TCR CDR3, the HTBI primer set was used together with the Qiagen OneStep RT-PCR kit. Libraries were constructed in a second round of multiplex PCR, after which size selection and purification were carried out. The libraries were sequenced on an Illumina HiSeq2000 using paired-end 100 bp reads. As for the original processing: SOAPnuke was used to process the raw data, throwing out any read that contained adapters or uncalled bases, had a mean Phred below 15, or lacked an exact constant-primer or identifier match. High-quality paired reads were merged using COPE v1.2.5, and each unique nucleotide sequence was defined as a clonotype. MiTCR v1.1 was used to align the clonotypes against IMGT TRBV, TRBD and TRBJ reference segments. Only V-J combinations with frequency above 0.0001, covering 99% to 99.2% of repertoires, were analysed. A TCS score was defined as the ratio between F50 (clonal expansion) and ExV (chaos), using BLOSUM62-based TCRdist between CDR3 peptides within each V-J. Welch's t-statistics and random forest reduced around 510 V-J features to 13, which were used in a naive Bayes classifier (R e1071). TCRdb reprocessed the public reads (quality trimming at Q25 with fastp, clone calling with MiXCR) and kept in-frame beta chains. Every CDR3 protein is listed once, alongside the most common genes and DNA of its rows. It is TCRdb's table, rather than the study itself, that gives the V and J calls and clone size. Within this sample are a few hundred thousand distinct CDR3 sequences, with 15% to 18% of them counted one time only. Jointly, the top ten make up under 8% of the sample.

This clonotype has at least ten counts. Its antigen specificity is not known. Within one base of it there is no much larger clone, and no base qualities were kept. From cysteine to phenylalanine, the CDR3 is 12 amino acids long. The entry retains the CDR3 DNA only, 36 bases that are in frame from base 1. V is pared back by 5 bases and J by 7 bases, with 11 bases lying between the germline termini. The sequence came from a woman aged 25-40 years with Graves' hyperthyroidism. Sample: blood. The rearranged chain carries TRBV12-3 or TRBV12-4 and TRBJ1-2; no D gene is confidently identified. The nucleotides read TGTGCCAGCAGTAGACAAACGGGTGGCTACACCTTC. Translation gives CASSRQTGGYTF.